A single sample is the source of the 26 T cell receptor beta chains below, sequenced in a study of blood T cell repertoires in COVID-19. Measured with immunoSEQ multiplex PCR; TCRdb has only the in-frame clones, and not every one. The data contain 210,000 or so clones, 80% to 85% of them seen just once; the ten biggest clones take up less than 20%. The sample consisted of peripheral blood. The receptors come from a woman of 80 years or more with active or convalescent COVID-19.

The J gene is TRBJ2-3, the V gene TRBV24-1; 10 nucleotides align to TRBD1. The CDR3 runs 16 residues. Germline CDR1 is KGHDR and CDR2 is SFDVKD. The junction had 3 bases not matched to a gene; V was cut back by 3 bases and J by 1 base. The CDR3 DNA reads TGTGCCACCAGTGATGCCGGGACAGGGGGCACAGATACGCAGTATTTT. This encodes CATSDAGTGGTDTQYF.

In its sample, this clone was seen once. This chain connects TRBV7-2 to TRBJ2-5; 8 nucleotides match TRBD2. This CDR3 contains 15 residues. CDR1 and CDR2 from the germline V gene are SGHTA and FQGNSA. V shed 3 bases and J 2 bases; nucleotides not matched to a gene: 5. The CDR3 loop reads CASSFGAGGQETQYF. Here the CDR3 DNA reads TGTGCCAGCAGCTTCGGGGCGGGAGGACAAGAGACCCAGTACTTC.

The chain employs TRBV6-2 or TRBV6-3 and TRBJ2-3, with D tentatively TRBD1 (6 bases). This CDR3 contains 16 residues. Germline assignment: CDR1 MNHEY and CDR2 SVGEGT. Trimming cost V 2 bases and J 0 bases, with 12 bases left between them. CDR3 amino acids: CASSYQDSRSTDTQYF. The CDR3 DNA reads TGTGCCAGCAGTTACCAGGACAGTCGGAGCACAGATACGCAGTATTTT.

The chain links TRBV18 to TRBJ2-7, with 12 bases fitting TRBD2. This CDR3 has 15 residues. Germline CDR1 reads KGHSH; CDR2 reads LQKENI. With V trimmed by 5 bases and J by 1 base, 3 bases remained unmatched. Written as DNA, the CDR3 is TGTGCCAGCTCAAGGACTAGCGGGATTTCCTACGAGCAGTACTTC. The encoded protein is CASSRTSGISYEQYF. The complete variable domain, with remaining parts taken from reference TRBV18 and TRBJ2-7, reads NAGVMQNPRHLVRRRGQEARLRCSPMKGHSHVYWYRQLPEEGLKFMVYLQKENIIDESGMPKERFSAEFPKEGPSILRIQQVVRGDSAAYFCASSRTSGISYEQYFGPGTRLTVT.

The chain is built from TRBV5-4 and TRBJ2-2, with 7 bases fitting TRBD2. CDR1 and CDR2 (germline): SGHNT, YYREEE (reference sequence). With V trimmed by 5 bases and J by 3 bases, 7 bases remained unmatched. The CDR3 covers 15 residues. CDR3 nucleotides: TGTGCCAGCAGGCGACTTGCGGGAGACACCGGGGAGCTGTTTTTT. Translated, it gives CASRRLAGDTGELFF.

The chain joins TRBV18 to TRBJ2-7; possibly TRBD1 for D (5 bases). The V gene's germline CDR1 is KGHSH and CDR2 LQKENI. Trimming took off 3 bases at V and 6 bases at J, with 18 bases between the two ends. The CDR3 extends over 15 amino acids. DNA of the CDR3: TGTGCCAGCTCACCCCCCGCGGCAGGGATTGCCGAGCAGTACTTC. Translating gives CASSPPAAGIAEQYF.

This chain connects TRBV30 to TRBJ1-1, with 9 bases lining up with TRBD1. The CDR3 is 14 amino acids. Germline values: CDR1 GTSNPN, CDR2 SVGIG (reference sequence). V trimming: 4 bases; J trimming: 5 bases; junction bases outside the gene matches: 8. The CDR3: CAWITGGSGTEAFF. The CDR3 DNA is TGTGCCTGGATTACAGGGGGCTCGGGAACTGAAGCTTTCTTT.

The chain joins TRBV7-3 to TRBJ2-3; TRBD2 might be the D (6 bases). V was shortened by 4 bases and J by 6 bases, with 8 bases between the two germline ends. The CDR3 is made up of 12 amino acids. Germline V lookup: CDR1 SGHTA, CDR2 FQGTGA. CDR3 bases: TGTGCCAGCAGCTCCGGGGGTGATACGCAGTATTTT. This translates into CASSSGGDTQYF.

V is TRBV28 and J is TRBJ1-5; D perhaps matches TRBD1 (6 bases). The CDR3 is made up of 15 amino acids. Germline V lookup: CDR1 MDHEN, CDR2 SYDVKM. Trimming took off 5 bases at V and 0 bases at J, with 11 bases between the two ends. The DNA of the CDR3 is TGTGCCAGCAGTAGATCAGGGGATAGCAATCAGCCCCAGCATTTT. Protein sequence: CASSRSGDSNQPQHF. The full variable domain, in which reference TRBV28 and TRBJ1-5 provide the parts outside the CDR3, is DVKVTQSSRYLVKRTGEKVFLECVQDMDHENMFWYRQDPGLGLRLIYFSYDVKMKEKGDIPEGYSVSREKKERFSLILESASTNQTSMYLCASSRSGDSNQPQHFGDGTRLSIL.

The chain joins TRBV5-4 to TRBJ1-2; D possibly corresponds to TRBD1 (6 bases). V was trimmed by 4 bases and J by 0 bases, leaving 13 bases between them. The length of the CDR3 is 15 residues. Germline lookup yields CDR1 SGHNT and CDR2 YYREEE (reference sequence). The CDR3 sequence: CASSPRQATNYGYTF. For the CDR3, the DNA is TGTGCCAGCAGCCCCCGACAGGCCACTAACTATGGCTACACCTTC. Variable domain in full (rest from reference TRBV5-4 and TRBJ1-2): ETGVTQSPTHLIKTRGQQVTLRCSSQSGHNTVSWYQQALGQGPQFIFQYYREEENGRGNFPPRFSGLQFPNYSSELNVNALELDDSALYLCASSPRQATNYGYTFGSGTRLTVV.

The chain joins TRBV12-3 or TRBV12-4 to TRBJ1-5, with 9 bases matching TRBD1. The CDR3 length is 13 residues. Trimming cost V 6 bases and J 7 bases; bases outside gene matches: 4. The DNA for the CDR3 is TGTGCCAGCAGCGGGACAGGGTACCAGCCCCAGCATTTT. As protein: CASSGTGYQPQHF.

The V and J genes are TRBV7-3 and TRBJ2-3; D remains ambiguous. Per germline, CDR1 SGHTA and CDR2 FQGTGA. V gave up 2 bases and J gave up 4 bases, with 16 bases separating them. CDR3 size: 16 residues. The CDR3 here is CASSLGPGRWADTQYF. In DNA, the CDR3 is TGTGCCAGCAGCTTAGGGCCTGGTAGGTGGGCAGATACGCAGTATTTT. The full variable domain, completed using reference TRBV7-3 and TRBJ2-3, is GAGVSQTPSNKVTEKGKYVELRCDPISGHTALYWYRQSLGQGPEFLIYFQGTGAADDSGLPNDRFFAVRPEGSVSTLKIQRTERGDSAVYLCASSLGPGRWADTQYFGPGTRLTVL.

Notes on this clone: Other DNA sequences in the same sample also yield this CDR3. This chain uses TRBV5-1 with TRBJ2-1; 8 bases are shared with TRBD1. Germline V CDR1 and CDR2: SGHRS, YFSETQ. V trimming: 0 bases; J trimming: 4 bases; junction bases outside the gene matches: 3. The CDR3 is made up of 15 amino acids. CDR3: CASSLDRGFYNEQFF. CDR3 sequence (DNA): TGCGCCAGCAGCTTGGACAGGGGGTTTTACAATGAGCAGTTCTTC.

The chain combines TRBV18 with TRBJ2-5; D gene uncertain. Germline loops: CDR1 KGHSH, CDR2 LQKENI. This CDR3 is 12 amino acids long. The V and J ends lost 3 bases and 3 bases respectively, with 5 bases between them. The CDR3 sequence is CASSPEEETQYF. DNA of the CDR3: TGTGCCAGCTCACCCGAGGAAGAGACCCAGTACTTC.

The chain is built from TRBV7-2 and TRBJ2-1, with TRBD1 as a possible D gene (6 bases). CDR1 and CDR2 (germline): SGHTA, FQGNSA. V was pared by 5 bases and J by 9 bases, with 14 bases between. This CDR3 spans 13 amino acids. The CDR3 nucleotides are TGTGCCAGCAGCCCGTACAGGGATGGTGAGCAGTTCTTC. It is translated as CASSPYRDGEQFF.

In nucleotides, the CDR3 is TGTGCCAGCAGCTTAGGAACAGATCGTAATTCACCCCTCCACTTT. It translates to CASSLGTDRNSPLHF. The J gene is TRBJ1-6, the V gene TRBV7-2, with D unclear. Germline V gene sequence: CDR1 SGHTA, CDR2 FQGNSA. Deletions cut 1 base from V and 6 bases from J, with 10 bases between. The CDR3 spans 15 residues.

The chain recombines TRBV5-1 with TRBJ2-5, with TRBD1 identical over 8 bases. The CDR3 is made up of 14 amino acids. V was pared by 4 bases and J by 4 bases, with 6 bases of the junction left unmatched. Germline loops: CDR1 SGHRS, CDR2 YFSETQ. The chain's CDR3 is CASSLDRVGETQYF. The CDR3, as DNA: TGCGCCAGCAGCCTGGACAGGGTTGGAGAGACCCAGTACTTC.

This sequence joins TRBV4-2 and TRBJ1-2; TRBD1 might be the D (6 bases). The CDR3 has 15 residues. Germline-derived CDR1 and CDR2 are LGHNA and YNFKEQ. The V end was cut by 0 bases, the J end by 2 bases, with 10 bases between. The CDR3 reads CASSQDDRRNYGYTF. The CDR3 bases are TGTGCCAGCAGCCAAGATGACAGGAGAAACTATGGCTACACCTTC.

The V and J genes are TRBV3-1 (or the pseudogene TRBV3-2) and TRBJ2-3, with 9 bases lining up with TRBD2. The CDR3 is made up of 21 amino acids. Germline CDR1 reads LGHDT; CDR2 reads YNNKEL (reference sequence). The V and J ends lost 3 bases and 4 bases, in that order; junction bases with no gene match: 23. Written as DNA, the CDR3 is TGTGCCAGCAGCCAGGATTCCCGCCGGGCGCGGGGGGGCGGTGGTTCAGATACGCAGTATTTT. Residues: CASSQDSRRARGGGGSDTQYF.

The CDR3 region is CASSFKGAGETQYF. The CDR3, as DNA: TGCGCCAGCAGCTTTAAGGGGGCGGGAGAGACCCAGTACTTC. The genes are TRBV5-1 and TRBJ2-5; TRBD1 matches 7 bases. Losses at the gene ends were 2 bases for V and 4 bases for J; bases not matched to a gene: 5. The CDR3 covers 14 residues. Germline V gene data show CDR1 as SGHRS and CDR2 as YFSETQ.

V gene TRBV19 combines with J gene TRBJ1-1, with 8 bases identical to TRBD1. Germline CDR1 is LNHDA and CDR2 is SQIVND (reference sequence). With V trimmed by 5 bases and J by 1 base, 6 bases remained unmatched. The CDR3 has 15 amino acids. For the CDR3, the DNA is TGTGCCAGTAGTCGTGGACAGGGATGGAACACTGAAGCTTTCTTT. Translated: CASSRGQGWNTEAFF.

This rearrangement joins TRBV11-2 to TRBJ2-4; 10 bases are a match to TRBD2. Germline V lookup: CDR1 SGHAT, CDR2 FQNNGV. The V and J ends lost 0 bases and 2 bases, in that order; junction bases with no gene match: 7. CDR3 length: 18 residues. The CDR3 DNA reads as TGTGCCAGCAGCTTAGATCTTCTAGCGGGAGAACCCAAAAACATTCAGTACTTC. Its protein is CASSLDLLAGEPKNIQYF.

The chain links TRBV5-6 to TRBJ2-3; TRBD2 matches at 11 bases. Germline V gene lookup returns CDR1 SGHDT and CDR2 YYEEEE. The CDR3 spans 16 residues. J lost 2 bases, V lost 4 bases, and 6 bases had no gene match. CDR3 sequence: CASSRPGLAATDTQYF. In DNA form, the CDR3 reads TGTGCCAGCAGCAGACCGGGACTAGCGGCCACAGATACGCAGTATTTT. Based on the CDR3 plus reference TRBV5-6 and TRBJ2-3, the full variable domain is DAGVTQSPTHLIKTRGQQVTLRCSPKSGHDTVSWYQQALGQGPQFIFQYYEEEERQRGNFPDRFSGHQFPNYSSELNVNALLLGDSALYLCASSRPGLAATDTQYFGPGTRLTVL.

This clone was seen only a few times. The genes are TRBV21-1 and TRBJ1-5; the D call of TRBD1 is as the table states it, not checked on the DNA. TRBV21-1 is a known pseudogene. The CDR3 length is 15 residues. CDR3 sequence: CASSSRQDSNQPQHF. The CDR3, as DNA: TGTGCCAGCAGCTCCCGACAGGATAGCAATCAGCCCCAGCATTTT.

Note on this clone: Distinct nucleotide sequences in the sample also encode this CDR3. The rearrangement uses TRBV5-1 and TRBJ2-2; D is ambiguous. The germline gives CDR1 SGHRS, CDR2 YFSETQ. This CDR3 has 14 amino acids. V was shortened by 0 bases and J by 1 base, with 4 bases between the two germline ends. CDR3: CASSLAQNTGELFF. The CDR3, as DNA: TGCGCCAGCAGCTTGGCCCAGAACACCGGGGAGCTGTTTTTT. Supplemented by reference TRBV5-1 and TRBJ2-2, the full variable domain reads KAGVTQTPRYLIKTRGQQVTLSCSPISGHRSVSWYQQTPGQGLQFLFEYFSETQRNKGNFPGRFSGRQFSNSRSEMNVSTLELGDSALYLCASSLAQNTGELFFGEGSRLTVL.

This clone was detected only once. The chain carries TRBV18 and TRBJ2-1; D gene unclear. The CDR3 has 17 residues. Germline lookup yields CDR1 KGHSH and CDR2 LQKENI. Deletions cut 2 bases from V and 6 bases from J, with 20 bases between. CDR3: CASSPELGSSSFNEQFF. As DNA, the CDR3 is TGTGCCAGCTCACCAGAGCTCGGTTCTAGTTCGTTCAATGAGCAGTTCTTC.